These T cell receptor beta chains were read from a single sample in a study of T cell repertoires in cytomegalovirus infection. TCRdb passed the reads through MiXCR, listing each CDR3 protein once. The sample carries more than 150,000 distinct CDR3 sequences, approximately 19% recorded once. Sequenced: PBMCs. These receptors were obtained from a human donor in good health (CMV status not recorded). Some clones in this sample may be carry-over from other donors' samples. CDR3s include the opening cysteine and the closing phenylalanine or tryptophan.

V gene	CDR3 protein
TRBV28	CASSAGQTYGYTF
TRBV6-2/TRBV6-3	CASSYRLHGQGVEQYF
TRBV27	CATSGLAGNNEQFF
TRBV7-9	CASSPEGTSGSPYNEQFF
TRBV6-5	CASSTRLAYGYTF
TRBV7-2	CASSLDGLTEAFF
TRBV7-9	CASSPPQVYGYTF
TRBV7-2	CASSLVPGGGQPQHF
TRBV20-1	CSASGTSGGNTGELFF
TRBV12-3/TRBV12-4	CASSLGGGLDGYTF
TRBV6-4	CASSDGGGTDTQYF
TRBV29-1	CSVERGLAGLSTDTQYF
TRBV12-3/TRBV12-4	CASSLSSAWRAFF
TRBV15	CATSRGRGLSYEQYF
TRBV10-3	CAISESQEINQYF
TRBV7-9	CASSVGSSGANVLTF
TRBV7-2	CASSLLQGLLGNTIYF
TRBV29-1	CSVDLTGGYNEQFF
TRBV5-1	CASSLARPRGATDTQYF
TRBV5-6	CASKYRVLLDTEAFF
TRBV15	CATSSRGNTEAFF
TRBV5-1	CASSLGSLNTEAFF
TRBV7-2	CARSPSGNTEAFF
TRBV19	CASSIMGGNTGELFF
TRBV5-6	CASSLAYLNTEAFF
TRBV20-1	CSARDPLSSGRPDTQYF
TRBV7-3	CASSPGSTANEKLFF
TRBV3-1	CASTRGGAYEQYF
TRBV7-2	CASGGGENTEAFF
TRBV5-1	CASSWGTGSDTQYF
TRBV7-2	CASSLALNEQFF
TRBV6-5	CASSYSLLAGDPPSYNEQFF
TRBV7-3	CASSLYPRQDNTGELFF
TRBV15	CATSRVFGQVNEKLFF
TRBV28	CASSLSGLAGEYEQFF
TRBV29-1	CSVEDSYEEYF
TRBV23-1	CASSRGGPARVF
TRBV7-8	CASSLAPAGSGYGYTF
TRBV7-2	CASNRPQETQYF
TRBV11-3	CASSFLERTDTQYF
TRBV2	CASSPGQFQPQHF
TRBV20-1	CSVAGNRGYTF
TRBV7-2	CASSLAVGEYEQYF